This TCR beta chain came from a study of blood T cell repertoires in COVID-19. V shed 6 bases and J 4 bases; nucleotides not matched to a gene: 1. CDR3 length: 13 amino acids. Looked up from germline, CDR1 is SQVTM and CDR2 is ANQGSEA. Each exposed participant met a COVID-19 case in the 2 weeks preceding study entry. Some clones are missing from TCRdb's copy, which holds only in-frame ones; the method was immunoSEQ multiplex PCR. The table has 360,000 or so clones, 88% seen once. This sequence originates from a woman in her twenties or thirties who had been exposed to COVID-19. Sequencing was carried out using PBMCs or T cells enriched from blood (not recorded which). This rearrangement joins TRBV29-1 to TRBJ2-2, with 11 bases aligning to TRBD1. The CDR3: CSVGTGGTGELFF. The CDR3 coding sequence is TGCAGCGTCGGGACAGGGGGCACCGGGGAGCTGTTTTTT.